This TCR beta chain was identified in a study of shared clonotypes between healthy human individuals. Study-wide results and limits: Around 5% was the fraction of naive CD4 clonotypes found shared across several donors. Generally, naive subsets (rather than memory subsets) showed larger estimated richness.

V was clipped by 5 bases and J by 4 bases; unmatched bases: 11. Germline values: CDR1 SGHDN, CDR2 FVKESK. This CDR3 has 16 amino acids. As concerns this clone: Its specificity is not known.

Per the authors' pipeline: ImmunoSEQ gave junction-only sequences without quality scores, so filtering differed. The assay was immunoSEQ multiplex PCR, and TCRdb's table has in-frame clones only and misses some. Clone size and the V and J calls come from that table; the DNA yielded D and trimming. The table records about 1 million clones, about 76% of them present only once. The TCR was taken from a man younger than 35 in good health. The sample was memory CD4+ T cells sorted from blood. Subset of the sample: CD45RA-negative fraction. This rearrangement joins TRBV14 to TRBJ2-3; 8 bases fit TRBD1. The CDR3 sequence: CASSRVAGGGADTQYF. The DNA of the CDR3 is TGTGCCAGCAGCAGAGTAGCAGGGGGCGGTGCAGATACGCAGTATTTT. Looking up the rest from reference TRBV14 and TRBJ2-3 gives the full variable domain: EAGVTQFPSHSVIEKGQTVTLRCDPISGHDNLYWYRRVMGKEIKFLLHFVKESKQDESGMPNNRFLAERTGGTYSTLKVQPAELEDSGVYFCASSRVAGGGADTQYFGPGTRLTVL.